The rows below give T cell receptor beta chains drawn from one sample of a study of blood T cells in healthy people across ages. TCRdb passed the 5' RACE reads through MiXCR, listing each CDR3 protein once. The data contain over 700,000 distinct CDR3 sequences, about 25% of them seen just once; the ten biggest clones take up 8% to 10%. The data also belong to a second study, concerning T cells of mothers and their children.

Input material: blood. These receptors came from a boy aged 5-17 years in good health. Both conserved end residues are part of each CDR3. Fields, in order: V gene, clone size, CDR3 protein. A row's size may be missing; if present it is once, few, many or a size class.

V gene: TRBV29-1; clone size: NA; CDR3 protein: CSVVPEGDTQYF
V gene: TRBV28; clone size: few; CDR3 protein: CASSLGLAGGVHEQYF
V gene: TRBV21-1; clone size: few; CDR3 protein: CASSTRTVDEQYF
V gene: TRBV29-1; clone size: few; CDR3 protein: CSVPGEGGGHLETQYF
V gene: TRBV4-2; clone size: NA; CDR3 protein: CASSQMTGQYGGTQYF
V gene: TRBV29-1; clone size: NA; CDR3 protein: CSTRAVGDEQFF
V gene: TRBV4-2; clone size: NA; CDR3 protein: CASSQEDSGGTDTQYF
V gene: TRBV7-2; clone size: many; CDR3 protein: CASSLRGQGAYEQYF
V gene: TRBV4-3; clone size: NA; CDR3 protein: CASSPGESWGLGDTQYF
V gene: TRBV5-5; clone size: NA; CDR3 protein: CASTVGAGALGETQYF
V gene: TRBV7-7; clone size: few; CDR3 protein: CASTPLTAGGDTQYF
V gene: TRBV6-2/TRBV6-3; clone size: NA; CDR3 protein: CASSYSETGPNSGNTIYF
V gene: TRBV13; clone size: few; CDR3 protein: CASSHGSRQGPGANVLTF
V gene: TRBV7-6; clone size: few; CDR3 protein: CASSGGAGTDTQYF
V gene: TRBV10-2; clone size: NA; CDR3 protein: CASIAGWDSYNEQFF
V gene: TRBV6-2/TRBV6-3; clone size: NA; CDR3 protein: CASSLEVAGERETQYF
V gene: TRBV7-2; clone size: NA; CDR3 protein: CASSSVGQGERYF
V gene: TRBV28; clone size: NA; CDR3 protein: CASARQGSNQPQHF
V gene: TRBV6-4; clone size: NA; CDR3 protein: CASSADGTGGEKQYF
V gene: TRBV12-3/TRBV12-4; clone size: once; CDR3 protein: CASIPDGENQPQHF
V gene: TRBV29-1; clone size: NA; CDR3 protein: CSVKLVPQETQYF
V gene: TRBV6-2/TRBV6-3; clone size: few; CDR3 protein: CASSFLAGEYNEQFF
V gene: TRBV5-1; clone size: NA; CDR3 protein: CASGKVLAGAFTYNEQFF
V gene: TRBV7-2; clone size: NA; CDR3 protein: CASNLEDKRSPLHF
V gene: TRBV7-3; clone size: NA; CDR3 protein: CASSLWPDPDTQYF
V gene: TRBV28; clone size: many; CDR3 protein: CASSLPGAEQYF
V gene: TRBV10-3; clone size: few; CDR3 protein: CAISDPLAGYNEQFF
V gene: TRBV10-2; clone size: few; CDR3 protein: CASSGLGTANTGELFF
V gene: TRBV6-5; clone size: NA; CDR3 protein: CASSYSSSGGNGELFF
V gene: TRBV2; clone size: NA; CDR3 protein: CASNGQERETQYF
V gene: TRBV6-5; clone size: few; CDR3 protein: CASTSTSYNEQFF
V gene: TRBV4-1; clone size: NA; CDR3 protein: CASSQEALTEQFF
V gene: TRBV5-6; clone size: NA; CDR3 protein: CASSLAGRQSYGYTF
V gene: TRBV12-3/TRBV12-4; clone size: few; CDR3 protein: CASSFATPNYGYTF
V gene: TRBV6-6; clone size: NA; CDR3 protein: CASRADRVWETQYF
V gene: TRBV7-2; clone size: NA; CDR3 protein: CASRGRGRNEQFF
V gene: TRBV9; clone size: NA; CDR3 protein: CASSVAAGITDTQYF
V gene: TRBV3-1; clone size: NA; CDR3 protein: CASSQDTPWGGEKLFF
V gene: TRBV9; clone size: few; CDR3 protein: CASNNDRGLEETQYF
V gene: TRBV28; clone size: NA; CDR3 protein: CASSSARSWVNYGYTF
V gene: TRBV20-1; clone size: few; CDR3 protein: CSARGYPGQQYEQYF
V gene: TRBV29-1; clone size: NA; CDR3 protein: CSVEDPFAGQGSEQYF
V gene: TRBV11-3; clone size: NA; CDR3 protein: CASSLDGLAVEETQYF
V gene: TRBV2; clone size: few; CDR3 protein: CASSGDGTGELFF